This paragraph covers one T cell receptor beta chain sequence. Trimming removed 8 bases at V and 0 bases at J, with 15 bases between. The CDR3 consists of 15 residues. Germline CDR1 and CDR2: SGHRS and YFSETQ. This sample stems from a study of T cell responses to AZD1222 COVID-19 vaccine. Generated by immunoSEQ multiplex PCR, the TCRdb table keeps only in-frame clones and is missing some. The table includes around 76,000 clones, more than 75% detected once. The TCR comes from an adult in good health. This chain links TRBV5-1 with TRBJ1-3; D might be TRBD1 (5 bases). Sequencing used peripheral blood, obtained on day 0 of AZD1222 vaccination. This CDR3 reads CARGKGVLSGNTIYF. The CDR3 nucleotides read TGCGCCAGAGGGAAAGGGGTCCTCTCTGGAAACACCATATATTTT. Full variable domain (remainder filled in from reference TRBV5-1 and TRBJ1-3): KAGVTQTPRYLIKTRGQQVTLSCSPISGHRSVSWYQQTPGQGLQFLFEYFSETQRNKGNFPGRFSGRQFSNSRSEMNVSTLELGDSALYLCARGKGVLSGNTIYFGEGSWLTVV.